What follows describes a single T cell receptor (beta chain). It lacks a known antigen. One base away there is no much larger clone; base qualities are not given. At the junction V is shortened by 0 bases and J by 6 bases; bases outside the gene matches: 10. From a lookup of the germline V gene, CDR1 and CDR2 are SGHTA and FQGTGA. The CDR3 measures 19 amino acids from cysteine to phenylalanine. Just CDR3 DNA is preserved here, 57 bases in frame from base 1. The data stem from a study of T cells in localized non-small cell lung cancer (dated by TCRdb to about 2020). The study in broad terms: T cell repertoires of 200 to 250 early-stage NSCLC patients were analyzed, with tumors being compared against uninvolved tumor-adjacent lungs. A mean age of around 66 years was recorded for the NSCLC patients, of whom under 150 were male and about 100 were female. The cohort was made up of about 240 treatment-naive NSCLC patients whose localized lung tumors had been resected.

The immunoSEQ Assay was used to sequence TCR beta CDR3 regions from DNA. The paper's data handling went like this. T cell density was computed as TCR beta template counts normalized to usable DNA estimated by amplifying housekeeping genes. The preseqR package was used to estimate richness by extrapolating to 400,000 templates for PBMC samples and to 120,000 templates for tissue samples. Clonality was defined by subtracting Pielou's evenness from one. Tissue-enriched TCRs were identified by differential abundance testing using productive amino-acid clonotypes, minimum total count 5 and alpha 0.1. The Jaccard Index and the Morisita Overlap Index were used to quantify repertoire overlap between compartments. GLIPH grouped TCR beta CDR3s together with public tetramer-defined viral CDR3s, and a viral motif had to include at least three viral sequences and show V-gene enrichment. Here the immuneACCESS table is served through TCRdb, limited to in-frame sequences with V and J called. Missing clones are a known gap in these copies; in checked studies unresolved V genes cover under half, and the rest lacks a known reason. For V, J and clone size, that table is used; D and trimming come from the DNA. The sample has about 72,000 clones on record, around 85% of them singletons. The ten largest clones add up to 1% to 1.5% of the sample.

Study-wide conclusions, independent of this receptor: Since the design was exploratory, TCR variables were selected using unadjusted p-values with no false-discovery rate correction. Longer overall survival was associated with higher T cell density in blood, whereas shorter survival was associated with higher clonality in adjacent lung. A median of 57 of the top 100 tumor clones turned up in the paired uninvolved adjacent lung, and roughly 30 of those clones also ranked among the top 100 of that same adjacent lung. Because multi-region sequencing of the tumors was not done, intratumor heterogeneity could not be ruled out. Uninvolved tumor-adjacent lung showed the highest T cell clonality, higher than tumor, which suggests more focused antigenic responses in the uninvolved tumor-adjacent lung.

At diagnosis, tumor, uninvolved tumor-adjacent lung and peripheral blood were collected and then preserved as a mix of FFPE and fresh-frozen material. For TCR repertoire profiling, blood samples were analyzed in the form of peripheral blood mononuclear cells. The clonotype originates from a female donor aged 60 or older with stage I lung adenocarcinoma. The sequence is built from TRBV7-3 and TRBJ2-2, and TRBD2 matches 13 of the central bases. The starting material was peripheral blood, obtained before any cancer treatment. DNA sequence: TGTGCCAGCAGCTTAACTAATTTGGGACTAGCGGGGTCCCCCGGGGAGCTGTTTTTT. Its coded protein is CASSLTNLGLAGSPGELFF.